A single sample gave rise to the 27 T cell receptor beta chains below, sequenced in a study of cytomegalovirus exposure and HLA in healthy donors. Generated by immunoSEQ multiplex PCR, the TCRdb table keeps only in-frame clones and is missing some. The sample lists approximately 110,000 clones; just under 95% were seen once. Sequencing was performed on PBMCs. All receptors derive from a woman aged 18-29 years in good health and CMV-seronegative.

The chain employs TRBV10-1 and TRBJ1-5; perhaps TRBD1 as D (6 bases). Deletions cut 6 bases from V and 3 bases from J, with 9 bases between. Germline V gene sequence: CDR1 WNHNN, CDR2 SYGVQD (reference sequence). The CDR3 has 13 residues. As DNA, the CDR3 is TGCGCCAGCAGCCAGGGGCCCAATCAGCCCCAGCATTTT. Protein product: CASSQGPNQPQHF.

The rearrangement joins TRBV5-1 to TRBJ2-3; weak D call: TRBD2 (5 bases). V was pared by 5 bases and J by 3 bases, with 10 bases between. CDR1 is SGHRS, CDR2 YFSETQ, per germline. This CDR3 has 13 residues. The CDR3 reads CASSWTGTDTQYF. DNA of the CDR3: TGCGCCAGCAGTTGGACGGGGACAGATACGCAGTATTTT.

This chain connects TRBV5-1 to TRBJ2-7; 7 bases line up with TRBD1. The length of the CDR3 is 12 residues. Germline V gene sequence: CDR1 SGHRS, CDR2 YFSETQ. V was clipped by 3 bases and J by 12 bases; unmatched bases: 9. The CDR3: CASSSNRGRGYF. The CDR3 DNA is TGCGCCAGCAGCTCGAACAGGGGACGAGGGTACTTC.

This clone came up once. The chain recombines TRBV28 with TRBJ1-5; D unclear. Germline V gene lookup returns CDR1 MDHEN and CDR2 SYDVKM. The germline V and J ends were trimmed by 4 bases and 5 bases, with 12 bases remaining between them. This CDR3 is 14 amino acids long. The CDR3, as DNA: TGTGCCAGCAGTTCCCGACTGGCGCATCAGCCCCAGCATTTT. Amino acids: CASSSRLAHQPQHF.

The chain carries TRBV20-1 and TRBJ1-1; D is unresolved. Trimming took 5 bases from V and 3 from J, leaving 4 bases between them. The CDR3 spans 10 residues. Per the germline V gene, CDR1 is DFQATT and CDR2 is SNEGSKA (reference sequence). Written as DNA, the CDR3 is TGCAGTGCTCGTTACACTGAAGCTTTCTTT. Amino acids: CSARYTEAFF.

The CDR3 loop reads CSASVSTDTQYF. CDR3 DNA: TGCAGTGCTAGCGTTAGCACAGATACGCAGTATTTT. V is TRBV29-1 and J is TRBJ2-3, with D possibly TRBD2 on 6 matching bases. Germline V CDR1 and CDR2: SQVTM, ANQGSEA. The CDR3 covers 12 residues.

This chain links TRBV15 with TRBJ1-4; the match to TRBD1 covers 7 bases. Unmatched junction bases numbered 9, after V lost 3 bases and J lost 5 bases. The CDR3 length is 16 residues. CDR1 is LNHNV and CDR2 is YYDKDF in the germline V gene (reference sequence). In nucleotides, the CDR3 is TGTGCCACCAGCAGGATATCAGGGGGTGGGAATGAAAAACTGTTTTTT. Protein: CATSRISGGGNEKLFF.

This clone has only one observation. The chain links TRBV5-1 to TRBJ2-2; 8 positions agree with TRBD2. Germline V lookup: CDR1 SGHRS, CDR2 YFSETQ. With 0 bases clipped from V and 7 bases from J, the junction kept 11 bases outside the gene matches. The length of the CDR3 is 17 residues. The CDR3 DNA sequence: TGCGCCAGCAGCTTGGAATTATCGGGAGGGCTTGGCGGGGAGCTGTTTTTT. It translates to CASSLELSGGLGGELFF.

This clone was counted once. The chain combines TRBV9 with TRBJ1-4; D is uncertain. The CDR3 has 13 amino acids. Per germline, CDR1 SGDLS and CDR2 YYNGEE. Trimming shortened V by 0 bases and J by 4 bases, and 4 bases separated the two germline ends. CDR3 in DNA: TGTGCCAGCAGCGTAGTAGATAATGAAAAACTGTTTTTT. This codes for CASSVVDNEKLFF. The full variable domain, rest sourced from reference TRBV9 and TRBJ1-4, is DSGVTQTPKHLITATGQRVTLRCSPRSGDLSVYWYQQSLDQGLQFLIQYYNGEERAKGNILERFSAQQFPDLHSELNLSSLELGDSALYFCASSVVDNEKLFFGSGTQLSVL.

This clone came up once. This CDR3 reads CATTNRGRGTEAFF. The CDR3 DNA reads as TGTGCCACCACTAACAGGGGGCGAGGCACTGAAGCTTTCTTT. The chain has TRBV28 and TRBJ1-1, with 9 bases aligning to TRBD1. V was clipped by 10 bases and J by 4 bases; unmatched bases: 10. The CDR3 consists of 14 residues. From germline, CDR1 is MDHEN and CDR2 SYDVKM.

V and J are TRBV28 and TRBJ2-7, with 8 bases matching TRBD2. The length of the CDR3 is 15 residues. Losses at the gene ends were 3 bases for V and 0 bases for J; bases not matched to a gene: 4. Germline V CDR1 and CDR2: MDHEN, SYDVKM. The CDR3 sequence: CASSFASGGSYEQYF. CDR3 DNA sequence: TGTGCCAGCAGTTTTGCCAGCGGGGGCTCCTACGAGCAGTACTTC. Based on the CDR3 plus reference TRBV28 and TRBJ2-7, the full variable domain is DVKVTQSSRYLVKRTGEKVFLECVQDMDHENMFWYRQDPGLGLRLIYFSYDVKMKEKGDIPEGYSVSREKKERFSLILESASTNQTSMYLCASSFASGGSYEQYFGPGTRLTVT.

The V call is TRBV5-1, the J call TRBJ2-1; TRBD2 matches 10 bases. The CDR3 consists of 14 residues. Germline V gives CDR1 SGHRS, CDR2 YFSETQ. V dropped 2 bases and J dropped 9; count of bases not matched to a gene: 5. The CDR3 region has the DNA TGCGCCAGCAGCTTAAGCGGGGGGGCAAGTGAGCAGTTCTTC. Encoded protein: CASSLSGGASEQFF. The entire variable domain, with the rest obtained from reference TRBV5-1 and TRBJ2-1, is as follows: KAGVTQTPRYLIKTRGQQVTLSCSPISGHRSVSWYQQTPGQGLQFLFEYFSETQRNKGNFPGRFSGRQFSNSRSEMNVSTLELGDSALYLCASSLSGGASEQFFGPGTRLTVL.

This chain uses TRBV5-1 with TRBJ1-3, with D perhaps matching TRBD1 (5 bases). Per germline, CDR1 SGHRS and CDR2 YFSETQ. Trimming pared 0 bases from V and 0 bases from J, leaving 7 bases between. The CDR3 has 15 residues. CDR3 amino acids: CASSLDRNSGNTIYF. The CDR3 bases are TGCGCCAGCAGCTTGGACAGGAACTCTGGAAACACCATATATTTT.

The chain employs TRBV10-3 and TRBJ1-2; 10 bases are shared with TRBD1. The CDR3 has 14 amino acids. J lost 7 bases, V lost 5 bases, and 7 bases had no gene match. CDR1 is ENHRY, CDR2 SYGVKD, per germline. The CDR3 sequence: CAISRGQGRLGYTF. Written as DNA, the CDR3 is TGTGCCATCAGTAGGGGACAGGGGCGTCTTGGCTACACCTTC.

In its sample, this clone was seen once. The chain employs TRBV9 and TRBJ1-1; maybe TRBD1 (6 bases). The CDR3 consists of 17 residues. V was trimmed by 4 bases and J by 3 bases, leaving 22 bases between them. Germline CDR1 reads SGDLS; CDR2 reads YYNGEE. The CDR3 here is CASSPAPLFSGDTEAFF. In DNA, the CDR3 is TGTGCCAGCAGCCCAGCCCCTTTGTTCTCAGGGGACACTGAAGCTTTCTTT.

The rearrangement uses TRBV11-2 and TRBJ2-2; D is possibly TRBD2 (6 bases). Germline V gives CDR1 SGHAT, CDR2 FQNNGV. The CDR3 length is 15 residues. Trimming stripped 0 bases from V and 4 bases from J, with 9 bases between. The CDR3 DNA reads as TGTGCCAGCAGCTTAGAAGGAGGGCTCACCGGGGAGCTGTTTTTT. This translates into CASSLEGGLTGELFF.

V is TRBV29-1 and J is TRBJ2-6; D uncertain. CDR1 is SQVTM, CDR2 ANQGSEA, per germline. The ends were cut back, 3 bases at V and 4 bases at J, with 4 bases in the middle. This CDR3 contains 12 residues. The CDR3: CSVDSGANVLTF. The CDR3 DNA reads TGCAGCGTTGACTCGGGGGCCAACGTCCTGACTTTC.

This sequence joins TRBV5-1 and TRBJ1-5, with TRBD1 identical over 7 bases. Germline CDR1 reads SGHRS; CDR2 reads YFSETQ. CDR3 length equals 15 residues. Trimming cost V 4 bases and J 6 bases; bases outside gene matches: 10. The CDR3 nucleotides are TGCGCCAGCAGCCCTACAGGGGATCGGAGTCAGCCCCAGCATTTT. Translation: CASSPTGDRSQPQHF.

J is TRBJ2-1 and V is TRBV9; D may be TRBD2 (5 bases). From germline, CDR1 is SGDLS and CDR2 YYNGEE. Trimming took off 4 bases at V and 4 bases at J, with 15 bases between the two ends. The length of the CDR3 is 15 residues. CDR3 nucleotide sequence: TGTGCCAGCAGCCCTAGCCCAATCTTATACAATGAGCAGTTCTTC. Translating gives CASSPSPILYNEQFF.

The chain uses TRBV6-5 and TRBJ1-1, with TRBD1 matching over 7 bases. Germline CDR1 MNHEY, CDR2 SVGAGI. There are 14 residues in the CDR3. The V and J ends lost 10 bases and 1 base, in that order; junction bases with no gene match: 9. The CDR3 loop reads CATDPTGSNTEAFF. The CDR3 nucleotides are TGTGCCACCGACCCGACAGGGTCGAACACTGAAGCTTTCTTT.

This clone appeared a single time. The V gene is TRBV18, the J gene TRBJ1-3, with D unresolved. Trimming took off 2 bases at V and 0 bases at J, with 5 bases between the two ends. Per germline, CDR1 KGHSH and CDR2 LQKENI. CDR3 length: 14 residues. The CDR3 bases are TGTGCCAGCTCACCATCCGGCTCTGGAAACACCATATATTTT. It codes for CASSPSGSGNTIYF.

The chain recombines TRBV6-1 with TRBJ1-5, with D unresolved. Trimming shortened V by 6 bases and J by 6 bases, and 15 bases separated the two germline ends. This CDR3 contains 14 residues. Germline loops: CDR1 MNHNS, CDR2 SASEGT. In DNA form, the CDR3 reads TGTGCCAGCAGACAATCCCAGGCTTCTCAGCCCCAGCATTTT. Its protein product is CASRQSQASQPQHF.

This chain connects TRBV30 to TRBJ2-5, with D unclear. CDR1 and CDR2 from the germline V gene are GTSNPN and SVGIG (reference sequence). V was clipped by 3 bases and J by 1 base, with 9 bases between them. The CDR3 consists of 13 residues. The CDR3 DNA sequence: TGTGCCTGGAGCCCCCCCAGCCAAGAGACCCAGTACTTC. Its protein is CAWSPPSQETQYF.

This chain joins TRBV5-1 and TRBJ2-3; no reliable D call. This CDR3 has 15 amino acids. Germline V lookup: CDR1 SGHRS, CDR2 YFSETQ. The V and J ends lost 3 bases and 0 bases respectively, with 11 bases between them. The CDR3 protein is CASSSSDWSTDTQYF. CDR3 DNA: TGCGCCAGCAGCTCGAGTGACTGGAGCACAGATACGCAGTATTTT.

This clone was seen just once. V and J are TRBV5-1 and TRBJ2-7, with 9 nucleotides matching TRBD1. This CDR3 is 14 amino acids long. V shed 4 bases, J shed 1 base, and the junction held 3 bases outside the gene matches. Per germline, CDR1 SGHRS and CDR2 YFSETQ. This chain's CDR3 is CASSGGTGSYEQYF. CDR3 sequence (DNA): TGCGCCAGCAGCGGCGGGACAGGGTCCTACGAGCAGTACTTC.

DNA of the CDR3: TGTGCCAGCAGCACACAGGGTACCGGGGAGCTGTTTTTT. Translating it yields CASSTQGTGELFF. The V call is TRBV5-4, the J call TRBJ2-2, with D perhaps matching TRBD1 (6 bases). The V gene lost 4 bases and the J gene lost 5 bases, with 9 bases spanning the gap. Germline assignment: CDR1 SGHNT and CDR2 YYREEE (reference sequence). The CDR3 is 13 residues long.

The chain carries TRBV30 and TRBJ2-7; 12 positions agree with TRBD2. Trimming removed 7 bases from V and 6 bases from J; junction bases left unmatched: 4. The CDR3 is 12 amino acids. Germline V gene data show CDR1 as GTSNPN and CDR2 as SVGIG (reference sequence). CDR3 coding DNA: TGTGCCTCGACTAGCGGGAGCTTCGAGCAGTACTTC. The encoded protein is CASTSGSFEQYF.